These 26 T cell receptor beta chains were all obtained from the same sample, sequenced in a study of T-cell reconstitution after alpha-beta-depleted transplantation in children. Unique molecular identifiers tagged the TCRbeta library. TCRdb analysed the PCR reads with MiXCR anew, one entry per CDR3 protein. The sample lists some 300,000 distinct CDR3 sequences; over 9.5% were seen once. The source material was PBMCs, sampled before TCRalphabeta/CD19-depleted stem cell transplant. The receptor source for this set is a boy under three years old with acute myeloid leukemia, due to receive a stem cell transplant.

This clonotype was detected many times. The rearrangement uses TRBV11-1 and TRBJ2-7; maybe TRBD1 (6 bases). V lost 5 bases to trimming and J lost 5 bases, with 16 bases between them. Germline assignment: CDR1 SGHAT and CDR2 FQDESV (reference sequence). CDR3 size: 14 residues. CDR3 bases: TGTGCCAGCAGCCCCCTCCAGGGGTTCCACGAGCAGTACTTC. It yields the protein CASSPLQGFHEQYF.

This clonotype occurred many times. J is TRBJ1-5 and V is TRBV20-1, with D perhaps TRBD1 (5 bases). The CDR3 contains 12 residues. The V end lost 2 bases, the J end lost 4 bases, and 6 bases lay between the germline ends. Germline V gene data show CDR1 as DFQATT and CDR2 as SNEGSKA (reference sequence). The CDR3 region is CSARRTNQPQHF. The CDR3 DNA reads TGCAGTGCTAGAAGGACAAATCAGCCCCAGCATTTT.

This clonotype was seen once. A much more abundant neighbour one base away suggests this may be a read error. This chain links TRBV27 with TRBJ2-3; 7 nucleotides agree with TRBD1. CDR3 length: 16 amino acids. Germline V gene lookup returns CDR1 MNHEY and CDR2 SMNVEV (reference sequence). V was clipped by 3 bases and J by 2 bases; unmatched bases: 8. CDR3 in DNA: TGTGCCAGCAGTTTCTCGACAGGGCTCACCACAGATACGCAGTATTTT. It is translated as CASSFSTGLTTDTQYF.

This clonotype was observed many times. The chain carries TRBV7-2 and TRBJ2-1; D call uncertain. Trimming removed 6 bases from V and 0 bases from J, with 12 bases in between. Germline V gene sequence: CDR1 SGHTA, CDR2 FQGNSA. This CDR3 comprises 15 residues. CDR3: CASRLFFSSYNEQFF. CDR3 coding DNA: TGTGCCAGCAGACTTTTTTTCAGCTCCTACAATGAGCAGTTCTTC.

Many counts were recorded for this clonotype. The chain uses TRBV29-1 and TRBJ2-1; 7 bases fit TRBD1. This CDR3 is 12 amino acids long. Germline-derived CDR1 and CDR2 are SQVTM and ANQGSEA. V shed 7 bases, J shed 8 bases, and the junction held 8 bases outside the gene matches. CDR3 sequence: CSARQGGYEQFF. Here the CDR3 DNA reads TGCAGCGCCCGACAGGGCGGGTATGAGCAGTTCTTC.

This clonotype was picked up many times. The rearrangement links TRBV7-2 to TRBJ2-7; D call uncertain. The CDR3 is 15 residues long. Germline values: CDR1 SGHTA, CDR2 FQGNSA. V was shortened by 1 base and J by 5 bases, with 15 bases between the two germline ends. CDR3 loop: CASSLVGAGGNEQYF. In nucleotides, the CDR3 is TGTGCCAGCAGCTTAGTTGGTGCAGGTGGTAACGAGCAGTACTTC.

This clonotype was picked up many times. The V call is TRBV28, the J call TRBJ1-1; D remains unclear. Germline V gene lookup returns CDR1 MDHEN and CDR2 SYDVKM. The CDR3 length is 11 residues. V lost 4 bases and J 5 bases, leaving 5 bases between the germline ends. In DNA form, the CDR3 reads TGTGCCAGCAGTTCGGGGACTGAAGCTTTCTTT. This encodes CASSSGTEAFF.

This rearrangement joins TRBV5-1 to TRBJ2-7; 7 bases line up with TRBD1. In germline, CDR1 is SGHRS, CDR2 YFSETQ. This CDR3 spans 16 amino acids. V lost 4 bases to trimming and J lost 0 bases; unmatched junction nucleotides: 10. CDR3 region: CASSATTGPSSYEQYF. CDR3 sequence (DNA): TGCGCCAGCAGCGCAACGACAGGGCCGAGCTCCTACGAGCAGTACTTC.

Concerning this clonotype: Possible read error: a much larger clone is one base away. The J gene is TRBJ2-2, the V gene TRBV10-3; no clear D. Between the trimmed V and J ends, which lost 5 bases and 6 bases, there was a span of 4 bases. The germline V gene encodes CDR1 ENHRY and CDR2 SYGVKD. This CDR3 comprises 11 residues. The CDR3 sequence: CAISSAGELFF. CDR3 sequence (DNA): TGTGCCATCAGTTCAGCCGGGGAGCTGTTTTTT.

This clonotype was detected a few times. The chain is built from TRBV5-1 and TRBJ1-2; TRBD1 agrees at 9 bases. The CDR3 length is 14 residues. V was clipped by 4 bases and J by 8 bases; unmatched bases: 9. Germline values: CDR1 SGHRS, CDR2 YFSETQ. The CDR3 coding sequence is TGCGCCAGCAGCCCCGGGACAGGGAAGCAAGGCTACACCTTC. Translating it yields CASSPGTGKQGYTF.

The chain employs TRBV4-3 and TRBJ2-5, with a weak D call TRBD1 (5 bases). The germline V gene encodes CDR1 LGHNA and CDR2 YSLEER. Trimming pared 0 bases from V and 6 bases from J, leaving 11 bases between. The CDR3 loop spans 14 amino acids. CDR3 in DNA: TGCGCCAGCAGCCAAGACAGGGCGGTTCAGACCCAGTACTTC. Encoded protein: CASSQDRAVQTQYF.

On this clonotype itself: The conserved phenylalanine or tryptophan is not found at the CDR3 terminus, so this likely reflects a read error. The DNA for the CDR3 is TGTGCCACCAGCAGAGATCTCGGTGAAGCTTTCGTT. Translated, it gives CATSRDLGEAFV. V is TRBV15 and J is TRBJ1-1; no reliable D call. The CDR3 has 12 residues. Trimming stripped 0 bases from V and 7 bases from J, with 6 bases between. CDR1 is LNHNV, CDR2 YYDKDF, per germline (reference sequence).

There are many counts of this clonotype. CDR3 in amino acids: CASSLEGAEAFF. The CDR3, as DNA: TGCGCCAGCAGCTTGGAGGGGGCTGAAGCTTTCTTT. The V call is TRBV5-1, the J call TRBJ1-1, with D tentatively TRBD1 (6 bases). Trimming stripped 0 bases from V and 6 bases from J, with 6 bases between. Germline V gene sequence: CDR1 SGHRS, CDR2 YFSETQ. The CDR3 is 12 residues long.

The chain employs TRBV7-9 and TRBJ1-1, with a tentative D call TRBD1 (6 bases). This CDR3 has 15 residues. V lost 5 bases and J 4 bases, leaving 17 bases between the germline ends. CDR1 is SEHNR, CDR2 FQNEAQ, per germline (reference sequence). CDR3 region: CASSDLRGVGTEAFF. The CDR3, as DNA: TGTGCCAGCAGCGACCTTAGGGGGGTTGGCACTGAAGCTTTCTTT.

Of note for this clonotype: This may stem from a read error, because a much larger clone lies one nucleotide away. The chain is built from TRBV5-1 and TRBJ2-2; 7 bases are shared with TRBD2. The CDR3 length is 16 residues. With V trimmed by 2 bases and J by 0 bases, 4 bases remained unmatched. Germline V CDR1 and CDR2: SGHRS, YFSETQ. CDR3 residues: CASSFLRGSNTGELFF. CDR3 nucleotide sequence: TGCGCCAGCAGCTTCTTGCGGGGGTCGAACACCGGGGAGCTGTTTTTT.

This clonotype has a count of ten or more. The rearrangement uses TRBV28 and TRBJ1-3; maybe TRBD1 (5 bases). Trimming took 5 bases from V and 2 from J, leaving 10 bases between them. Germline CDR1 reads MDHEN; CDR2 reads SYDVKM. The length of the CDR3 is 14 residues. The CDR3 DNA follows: TGTGCCAGCAGTCCGGGGGGAGCTGGAAACACCATATATTTT. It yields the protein CASSPGGAGNTIYF.

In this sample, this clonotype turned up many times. CDR3 sequence: CASSLGTGVNSPLHF. In DNA, the CDR3 is TGTGCCAGCAGCTTAGGGACAGGGGTTAATTCACCCCTCCACTTT. This chain uses TRBV7-2 with TRBJ1-6; 9 bases agree with TRBD1. The germline V gene encodes CDR1 SGHTA and CDR2 FQGNSA. The CDR3 is made up of 15 amino acids. Unmatched junction bases numbered 1, after V lost 1 base and J lost 6 bases.

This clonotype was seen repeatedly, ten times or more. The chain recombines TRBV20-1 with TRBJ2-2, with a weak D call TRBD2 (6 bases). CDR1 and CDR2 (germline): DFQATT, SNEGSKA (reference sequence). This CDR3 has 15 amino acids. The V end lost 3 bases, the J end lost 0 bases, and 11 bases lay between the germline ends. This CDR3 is CSASLSGSNTGELFF. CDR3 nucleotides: TGCAGTGCTAGTCTAAGCGGGTCGAACACCGGGGAGCTGTTTTTT.

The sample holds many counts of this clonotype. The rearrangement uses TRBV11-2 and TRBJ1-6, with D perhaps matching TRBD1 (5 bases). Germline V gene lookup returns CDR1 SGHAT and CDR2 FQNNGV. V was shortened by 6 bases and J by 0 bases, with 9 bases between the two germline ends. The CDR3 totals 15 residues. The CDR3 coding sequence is TGTGCCAGCAGTCTAGGGGTCTCCTATAATTCACCCCTCCACTTT. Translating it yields CASSLGVSYNSPLHF.

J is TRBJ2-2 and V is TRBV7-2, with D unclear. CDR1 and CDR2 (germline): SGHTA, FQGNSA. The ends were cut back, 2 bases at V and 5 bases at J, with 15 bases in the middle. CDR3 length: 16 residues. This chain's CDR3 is CASSLSPVGWTGELFF. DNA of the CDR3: TGTGCCAGCAGCTTAAGTCCCGTAGGGTGGACCGGGGAGCTGTTTTTT.

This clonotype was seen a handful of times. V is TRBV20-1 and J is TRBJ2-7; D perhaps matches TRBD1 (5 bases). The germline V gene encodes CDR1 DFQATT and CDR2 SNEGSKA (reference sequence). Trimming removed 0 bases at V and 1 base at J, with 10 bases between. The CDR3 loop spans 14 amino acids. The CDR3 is CSARDFDRSYEQYF. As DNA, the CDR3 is TGCAGTGCTAGAGATTTCGACAGATCCTACGAGCAGTACTTC.

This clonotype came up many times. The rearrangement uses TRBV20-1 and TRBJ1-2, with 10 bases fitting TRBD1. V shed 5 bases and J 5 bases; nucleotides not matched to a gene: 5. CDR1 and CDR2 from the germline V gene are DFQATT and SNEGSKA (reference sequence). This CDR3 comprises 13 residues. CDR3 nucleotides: TGCAGTGCTCGACAGGGGGCACGGTATGGCTACACCTTC. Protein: CSARQGARYGYTF.

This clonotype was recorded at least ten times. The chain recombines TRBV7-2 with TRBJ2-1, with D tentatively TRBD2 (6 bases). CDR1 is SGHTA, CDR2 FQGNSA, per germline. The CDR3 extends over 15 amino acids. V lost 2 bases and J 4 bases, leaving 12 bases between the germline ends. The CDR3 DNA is TGTGCCAGCAGCTTAATGGGGGAGGTTTACAATGAGCAGTTCTTC. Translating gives CASSLMGEVYNEQFF.

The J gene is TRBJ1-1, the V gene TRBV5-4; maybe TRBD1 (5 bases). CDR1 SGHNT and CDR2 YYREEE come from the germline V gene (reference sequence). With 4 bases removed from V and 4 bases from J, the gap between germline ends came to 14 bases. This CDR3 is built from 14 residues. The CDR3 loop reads CASSLSGGGTEAFF. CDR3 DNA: TGTGCCAGCAGCCTTTCTGGGGGGGGCACTGAAGCTTTCTTT.

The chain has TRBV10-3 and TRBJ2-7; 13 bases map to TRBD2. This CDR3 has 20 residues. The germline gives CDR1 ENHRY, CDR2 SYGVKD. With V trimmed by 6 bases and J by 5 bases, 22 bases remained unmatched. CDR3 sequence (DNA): TGTGCCATCAGCCCCACTCTGATCACTAGCGGGAGGGCCGGTAAAAACGAGCAGTACTTC. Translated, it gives CAISPTLITSGRAGKNEQYF.

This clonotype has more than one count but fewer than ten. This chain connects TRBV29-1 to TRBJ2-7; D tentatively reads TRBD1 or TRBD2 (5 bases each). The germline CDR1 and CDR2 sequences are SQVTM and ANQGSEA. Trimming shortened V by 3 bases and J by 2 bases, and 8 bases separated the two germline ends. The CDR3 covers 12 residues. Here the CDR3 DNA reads TGCAGCGTTGATCTGGGGGCCTACGAGCAGTACTTC. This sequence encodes CSVDLGAYEQYF.